These T cell receptor beta chains were read from a single sample in a study of blood T cell repertoires in COVID-19. Only in-frame clones appear in the TCRdb table, and some are missing; sequencing was by immunoSEQ multiplex PCR. The repertoire includes about 110,000 clones, about nine tenths of them detected once, and less than 1.5% sits in the top ten. Sequenced sample: peripheral blood. The receptors stem from a woman in her twenties or thirties with acute or convalescent COVID-19. The CDR3 runs from the conserved cysteine through the conserved F or W. D genes are given only for firm matches. Clone size is stated in some rows and not others, as once, few, many or a class when expanded.

D gene: -
V gene: TRBV28
clone size: -
J gene: TRBJ2-1
CDR3 protein: CASSGAGNEQFF
CDR3 DNA: TGTGCCAGCAGTGGGGCAGGCAATGAGCAGTTCTTC

D gene: -
V gene: TRBV29-1
clone size: -
J gene: TRBJ1-2
CDR3 protein: CSVSQDRGYGYTF
CDR3 DNA: TGCAGCGTTTCACAGGACCGGGGGTATGGCTACACCTTC

D gene: TRBD2
V gene: TRBV4-2
clone size: few
J gene: TRBJ2-7
CDR3 protein: CASSLGTSGDIYEQYF
CDR3 DNA: TGTGCCAGCAGCCTCGGGACTAGCGGGGATATCTACGAGCAGTACTTC

D gene: TRBD2
V gene: TRBV4-3
clone size: -
J gene: TRBJ2-3
CDR3 protein: CASSQDRGAGLANF
CDR3 DNA: TGCGCCAGCAGCCAAGATCGGGGTGCGGGACTAGCGAATTTT

D gene: -
V gene: TRBV28
clone size: once
J gene: TRBJ1-2
CDR3 protein: CASASGSGEYYGYTF
CDR3 DNA: TGTGCCAGCGCCTCGGGGTCCGGGGAGTACTATGGCTACACCTTC

D gene: TRBD2
V gene: TRBV25-1
clone size: -
J gene: TRBJ2-1
CDR3 protein: CASSEGVGGRSDEQFF
CDR3 DNA: TGTGCCAGCAGTGAAGGGGTTGGCGGGAGAAGCGATGAGCAGTTCTTC

D gene: -
V gene: TRBV19
clone size: -
J gene: TRBJ2-3
CDR3 protein: CASSIDFGGAGYDTQYF
CDR3 DNA: TGTGCCAGTAGTATAGATTTCGGGGGAGCAGGGTATGATACGCAGTATTTT

D gene: TRBD1
V gene: TRBV6-5
clone size: -
J gene: TRBJ1-2
CDR3 protein: CAGTGGIDGYTF
CDR3 DNA: TGTGCCGGGACAGGGGGAATAGATGGCTACACCTTC

D gene: TRBD2
V gene: TRBV19
clone size: -
J gene: TRBJ2-1
CDR3 protein: CASRISGGYNEQFF
CDR3 DNA: TGTGCCAGTAGAATTAGCGGGGGCTACAATGAGCAGTTCTTC

D gene: TRBD1
V gene: TRBV7-3
clone size: -
J gene: TRBJ1-6
CDR3 protein: CASSFTGAGDSPLHF
CDR3 DNA: TGTGCCAGCAGCTTTACAGGGGCCGGGGATTCACCCCTCCACTTT

D gene: -
V gene: TRBV6-5
clone size: few
J gene: TRBJ1-1
CDR3 protein: CASSYSKWGGTEAFF
CDR3 DNA: TGTGCCAGCAGTTACTCCAAATGGGGGGGCACTGAAGCTTTCTTT

D gene: TRBD1
V gene: TRBV6-2/TRBV6-3
clone size: -
J gene: TRBJ2-7
CDR3 protein: CASSYGTGGYEQYF
CDR3 DNA: TGTGCCAGCAGTTACGGCACAGGGGGGTACGAGCAGTACTTC

D gene: -
V gene: TRBV5-4
clone size: -
J gene: TRBJ1-1
CDR3 protein: CASSGGQSNTEAFF
CDR3 DNA: TGTGCCAGCAGCGGTGGACAGTCGAACACTGAAGCTTTCTTT

D gene: -
V gene: TRBV5-6
clone size: once
J gene: TRBJ2-7
CDR3 protein: CASSLVPGSYEQYF
CDR3 DNA: TGTGCCAGCAGCTTGGTGCCAGGCTCCTACGAGCAGTACTTC